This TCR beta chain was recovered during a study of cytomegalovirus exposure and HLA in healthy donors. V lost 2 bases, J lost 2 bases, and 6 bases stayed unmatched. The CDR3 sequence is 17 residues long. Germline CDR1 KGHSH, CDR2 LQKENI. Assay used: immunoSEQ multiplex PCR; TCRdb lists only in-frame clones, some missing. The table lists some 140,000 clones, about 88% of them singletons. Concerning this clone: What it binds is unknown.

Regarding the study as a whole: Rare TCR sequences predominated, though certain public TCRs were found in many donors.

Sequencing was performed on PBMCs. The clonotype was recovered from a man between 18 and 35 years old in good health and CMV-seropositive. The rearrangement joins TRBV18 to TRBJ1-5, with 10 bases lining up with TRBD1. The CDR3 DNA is TGTGCCAGCTCACCAGTAGGTGGGACAGGGGGCAATCAGCCCCAGCATTTT. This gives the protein CASSPVGGTGGNQPQHF.